This TCR beta chain was identified in a study of blood T cell repertoires in COVID-19. Study details: Sites across the United States, Italy and Spain contributed samples from acute and convalescent COVID-19. Nucleic acid was either cDNA or gDNA, and it came from T cells, B-cell-depleted T cells, or PBMCs.

This clone was seen a handful of times. Per the original data handling: Reference gene primer amplification in the assay estimated nucleated cell counts. This table comes from immunoSEQ multiplex PCR, and its TCRdb copy is limited to in-frame clones, with some not included. V, J and clone size are those of that table, while D and trimming were read from the DNA. The sample lists approximately 100,000 clones, approximately 86% occurring once. Germline values: CDR1 SGHRS, CDR2 YFSETQ. The CDR3 has 15 residues. V shed 3 bases and J shed 2 bases, with 12 bases lying between them. The rearrangement links TRBV5-1 to TRBJ2-1; maybe TRBD2 (6 bases). The TCR sequence derives from a human donor in a cohort sampled during active COVID-19. Sequences were obtained from peripheral blood. The CDR3 DNA sequence: TGCGCCAGCAGCTCCGAACGCGGGGCCTACAATGAGCAGTTCTTC. Amino acids: CASSSERGAYNEQFF.